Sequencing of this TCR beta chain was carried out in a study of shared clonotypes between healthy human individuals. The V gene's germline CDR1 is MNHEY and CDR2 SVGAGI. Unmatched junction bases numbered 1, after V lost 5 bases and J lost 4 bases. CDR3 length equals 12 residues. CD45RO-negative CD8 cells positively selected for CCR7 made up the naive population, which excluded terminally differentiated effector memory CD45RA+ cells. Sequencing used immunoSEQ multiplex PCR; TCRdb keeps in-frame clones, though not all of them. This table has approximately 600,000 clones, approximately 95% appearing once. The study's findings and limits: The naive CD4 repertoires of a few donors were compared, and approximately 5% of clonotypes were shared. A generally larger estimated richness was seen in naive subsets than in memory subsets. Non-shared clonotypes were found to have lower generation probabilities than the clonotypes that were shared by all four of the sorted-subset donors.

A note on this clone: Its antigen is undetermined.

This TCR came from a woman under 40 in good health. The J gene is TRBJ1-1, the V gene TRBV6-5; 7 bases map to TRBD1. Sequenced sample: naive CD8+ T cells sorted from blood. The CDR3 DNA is TGTGCCAGCAGTGAGGGGGCCACTGAAGCTTTCTTT. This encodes CASSEGATEAFF.